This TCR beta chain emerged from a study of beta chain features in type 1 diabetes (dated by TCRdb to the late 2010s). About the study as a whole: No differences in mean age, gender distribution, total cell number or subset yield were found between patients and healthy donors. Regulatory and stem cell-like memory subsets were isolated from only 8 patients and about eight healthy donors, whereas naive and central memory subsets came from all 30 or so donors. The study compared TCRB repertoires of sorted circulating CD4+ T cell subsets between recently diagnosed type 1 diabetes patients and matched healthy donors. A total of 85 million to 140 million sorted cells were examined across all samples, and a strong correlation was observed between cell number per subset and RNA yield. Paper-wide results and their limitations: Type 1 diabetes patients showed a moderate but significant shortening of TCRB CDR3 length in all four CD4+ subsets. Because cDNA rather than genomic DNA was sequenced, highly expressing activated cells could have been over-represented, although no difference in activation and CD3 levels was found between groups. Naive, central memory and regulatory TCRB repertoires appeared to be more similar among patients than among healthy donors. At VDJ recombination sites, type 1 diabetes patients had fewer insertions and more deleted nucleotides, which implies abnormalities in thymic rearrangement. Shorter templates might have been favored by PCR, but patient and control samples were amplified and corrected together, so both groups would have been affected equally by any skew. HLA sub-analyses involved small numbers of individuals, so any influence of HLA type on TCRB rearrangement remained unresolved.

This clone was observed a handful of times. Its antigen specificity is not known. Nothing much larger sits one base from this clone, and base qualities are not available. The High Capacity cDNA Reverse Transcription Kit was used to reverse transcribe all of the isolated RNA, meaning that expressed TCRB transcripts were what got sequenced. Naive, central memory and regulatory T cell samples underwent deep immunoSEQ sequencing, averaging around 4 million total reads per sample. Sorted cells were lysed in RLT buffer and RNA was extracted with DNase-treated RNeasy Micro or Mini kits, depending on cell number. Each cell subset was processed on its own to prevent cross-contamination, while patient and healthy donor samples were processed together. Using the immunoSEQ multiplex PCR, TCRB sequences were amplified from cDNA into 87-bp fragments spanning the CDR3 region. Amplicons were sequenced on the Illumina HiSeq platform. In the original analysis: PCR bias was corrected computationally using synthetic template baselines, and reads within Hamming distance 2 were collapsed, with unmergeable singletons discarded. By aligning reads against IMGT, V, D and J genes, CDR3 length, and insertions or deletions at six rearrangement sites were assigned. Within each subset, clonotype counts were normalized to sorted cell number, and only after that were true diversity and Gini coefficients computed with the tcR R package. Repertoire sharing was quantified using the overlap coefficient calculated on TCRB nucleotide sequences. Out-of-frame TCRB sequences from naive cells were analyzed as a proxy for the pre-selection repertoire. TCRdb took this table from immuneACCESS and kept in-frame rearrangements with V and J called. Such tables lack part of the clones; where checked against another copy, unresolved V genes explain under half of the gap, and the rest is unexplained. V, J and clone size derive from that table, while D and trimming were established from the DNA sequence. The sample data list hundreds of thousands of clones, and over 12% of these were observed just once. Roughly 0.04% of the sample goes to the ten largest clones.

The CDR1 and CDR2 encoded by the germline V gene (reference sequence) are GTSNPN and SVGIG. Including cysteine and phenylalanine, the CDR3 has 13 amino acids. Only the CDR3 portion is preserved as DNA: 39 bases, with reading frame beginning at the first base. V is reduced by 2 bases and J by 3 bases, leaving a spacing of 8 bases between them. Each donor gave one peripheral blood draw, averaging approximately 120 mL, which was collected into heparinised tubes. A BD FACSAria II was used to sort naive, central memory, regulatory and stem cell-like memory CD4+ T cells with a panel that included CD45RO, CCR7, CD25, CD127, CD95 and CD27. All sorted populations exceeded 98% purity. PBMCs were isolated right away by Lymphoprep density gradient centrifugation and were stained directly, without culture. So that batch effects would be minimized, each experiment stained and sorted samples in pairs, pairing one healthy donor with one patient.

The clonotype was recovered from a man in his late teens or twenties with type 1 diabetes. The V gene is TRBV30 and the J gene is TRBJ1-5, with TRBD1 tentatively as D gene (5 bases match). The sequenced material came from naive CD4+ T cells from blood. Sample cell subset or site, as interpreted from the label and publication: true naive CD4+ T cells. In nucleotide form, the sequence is TGTGCCTGGAGTTGGGACGTCAATCAGCCCCAGCATTTT. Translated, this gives CAWSWDVNQPQHF. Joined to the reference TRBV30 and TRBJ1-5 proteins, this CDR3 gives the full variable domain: SQTIHQWPATLVQPVGSPLSLECTVEGTSNPNLYWYRQAAGRGLQLLFYSVGIGQISSEVPQNLSASRPQDRQFILSSKKLLLSDSGFYLCAWSWDVNQPQHFGDGTRLSIL.